The 10 T cell receptor beta chains given below trace back to one sample, sequenced in a study of blood T cell repertoires in COVID-19. Clones were sequenced by immunoSEQ multiplex PCR, and TCRdb holds only the in-frame ones, with some missing. The sample has approximately 200,000 clones, approximately 92% seen once; the top ten hold roughly 3%. Material: PBMCs or T cells enriched from blood (not recorded which). The receptors derive from a young woman in a cohort exposed to, infected with or recovered from COVID-19 (not recorded which).

The rearrangement uses TRBV5-4 and TRBJ2-2; D is ambiguous. The germline V gene has CDR1 SGHNT and CDR2 YYREEE (reference sequence). V lost 3 bases, J lost 6 bases, and 18 bases lay in between. The CDR3 loop spans 16 amino acids. CDR3 amino acids: CASSYNLLPTPGELFF. DNA for the CDR3: TGTGCCAGCAGCTATAACCTCCTCCCCACACCCGGGGAGCTGTTTTTT. Together with reference TRBV5-4 and TRBJ2-2, the CDR3 gives the full variable domain: ETGVTQSPTHLIKTRGQQVTLRCSSQSGHNTVSWYQQALGQGPQFIFQYYREEENGRGNFPPRFSGLQFPNYSSELNVNALELDDSALYLCASSYNLLPTPGELFFGEGSRLTVL.

The gene calls are TRBV5-1 and TRBJ1-6, with D possibly matching TRBD1 (5 bases). The germline CDR1 and CDR2 sequences are SGHRS and YFSETQ. V lost 0 bases to trimming and J lost 7 bases, with 11 bases between them. The CDR3 runs 15 residues. The CDR3 loop reads CASSLVQGRNSPLHF. CDR3 in DNA: TGCGCCAGCAGCTTGGTTCAGGGAAGGAATTCACCCCTCCACTTT.

The chain employs TRBV19 and TRBJ1-1; 9 nucleotides match TRBD1. This CDR3 comprises 14 residues. J gave up 10 bases and V 4 bases, and 10 bases lay outside the gene matches. From germline, CDR1 is LNHDA and CDR2 SQIVND (reference sequence). The CDR3 sequence: CASSTQSGQGGAFF. CDR3 nucleotides: TGTGCCAGTAGTACCCAATCGGGACAGGGTGGAGCTTTCTTT.

This clone was detected only a few times. Here the CDR3 reads CASSFRDIAYNEQFF. The CDR3 nucleotides are TGTGCCAGCAGTTTCCGGGATATCGCCTACAATGAGCAGTTCTTC. The chain joins TRBV6-5 to TRBJ2-1; TRBD2 might be the D (5 bases). Trimming left V 4 bases short and J 2 bases short, with 12 bases between. Germline V gene sequence: CDR1 MNHEY, CDR2 SVGAGI. The CDR3 sequence is 15 residues long.

V usage is TRBV6-5 and J usage is TRBJ1-1; 10 nucleotides align to TRBD1. Trimming at V came to 6 bases and at J to 11 bases, leaving 6 bases not matched to a gene. From germline, CDR1 is MNHEY and CDR2 SVGAGI. The CDR3 is 12 amino acids. The CDR3 spells CASRGDRGTAFF. CDR3 DNA sequence: TGTGCCAGCAGGGGGGACAGGGGAACGGCTTTCTTT.

This rearrangement joins TRBV19 to TRBJ2-1, with 8 nucleotides matching TRBD1. The germline CDR1 and CDR2 sequences are LNHDA and SQIVND (reference sequence). V was pared by 3 bases and J by 8 bases, with 9 bases of the junction left unmatched. The CDR3 extends over 15 amino acids. The CDR3 protein is CASSIFGQGRDEQFF. CDR3 sequence (DNA): TGTGCCAGTAGTATTTTTGGACAGGGAAGGGATGAGCAGTTCTTC.

This chain connects TRBV4-2 to TRBJ2-7; 7 bases are shared with TRBD2. V shed 0 bases, J shed 3 bases, and the junction held 8 bases outside the gene matches. The germline gives CDR1 LGHNA, CDR2 YNFKEQ. The CDR3 runs 16 residues. The CDR3 loop is CASSQEGAGVDYEQYF. CDR3 DNA sequence: TGTGCCAGCAGCCAAGAAGGGGCGGGGGTCGACTACGAGCAGTACTTC.

The chain employs TRBV5-1 and TRBJ1-1; 10 bases fit TRBD1. Trimming cost V 3 bases and J 7 bases; bases outside gene matches: 9. CDR3 length: 15 amino acids. CDR1 and CDR2 (germline): SGHRS, YFSETQ. The CDR3 nucleotides read TGCGCCAGCAGCTCGGTGACAGGGGGCGCAATTGAAGCTTTCTTT. It codes for CASSSVTGGAIEAFF. Variable domain in full (rest from reference TRBV5-1 and TRBJ1-1): KAGVTQTPRYLIKTRGQQVTLSCSPISGHRSVSWYQQTPGQGLQFLFEYFSETQRNKGNFPGRFSGRQFSNSRSEMNVSTLELGDSALYLCASSSVTGGAIEAFFGQGTRLTVV.

The rearrangement links TRBV5-4 to TRBJ1-2; possible D gene TRBD1, 5 bases. The ends were cut back, 1 base at V and 4 bases at J, with 11 bases in the middle. The CDR3 sequence is 14 residues long. Germline V gives CDR1 SGHNT, CDR2 YYREEE (reference sequence). This CDR3 reads CASSLFGGAYGYTF. The CDR3, as DNA: TGTGCCAGCAGCTTGTTCGGCGGGGCCTATGGCTACACCTTC.

This sequence joins TRBV24-1 and TRBJ2-7; 10 bases match TRBD2. Per germline, CDR1 KGHDR and CDR2 SFDVKD. Trimming took 4 bases from V and 4 from J; bases not matched to a gene: 9. This CDR3 contains 16 residues. DNA of the CDR3: TGTGCCACCAGTGACGTACAAACTAGCGGGGAATACGAGCAGTACTTC. It translates to CATSDVQTSGEYEQYF.